Below, 17 T cell receptor beta chains from the same sample are listed, as sequenced in a study of T cell responses to AZD1222 COVID-19 vaccine. Sequencing was performed with immunoSEQ multiplex PCR; in TCRdb, only in-frame clones are kept and a portion is missing. The table includes 65,000 to 80,000 clones, 83% detected once. The sample consisted of peripheral blood, taken 28 days after the second AZD1222 dose. The receptors stem from an adult who received the AZD1222 COVID-19 vaccine.

This chain uses TRBV15 with TRBJ2-3, with D possibly TRBD2 on 6 matching bases. Trimming pared 0 bases from V and 6 bases from J, leaving 13 bases between. Germline values: CDR1 LNHNV, CDR2 YYDKDF (reference sequence). CDR3 length: 15 amino acids. In nucleotides, the CDR3 is TGTGCCACCAGCAGAGATCCACAAGGAGGGGATACGCAGTATTTT. It codes for CATSRDPQGGDTQYF.

V is TRBV6-5 and J is TRBJ1-2; D remains ambiguous. CDR3 size: 12 residues. The germline V gene encodes CDR1 MNHEY and CDR2 SVGAGI. Trimming cost V 4 bases and J 6 bases, with 9 bases left between them. Here the CDR3 reads CASSSFGNGYTF. CDR3 DNA: TGTGCCAGCAGTTCCTTCGGGAATGGCTACACCTTC.

The sample holds a few counts of this clone. The chain recombines TRBV15 with TRBJ2-7; 7 bases are shared with TRBD1. Germline lookup yields CDR1 LNHNV and CDR2 YYDKDF (reference sequence). CDR3 length: 14 amino acids. The J segment lost 0 bases and the V segment lost 5 bases, leaving 4 bases of the junction unmatched. The CDR3 bases are TGTGCCACCAGCGAGGACAGGTCCTCCTACGAGCAGTACTTC. It translates to CATSEDRSSYEQYF.

This clone has just one count. The V gene is TRBV7-9, the J gene TRBJ1-1; TRBD1 is a possible D gene (6 bases). Trimming removed 5 bases at V and 2 bases at J, with 9 bases between. Germline V gives CDR1 SEHNR, CDR2 FQNEAQ (reference sequence). There are 13 residues in the CDR3. The DNA for the CDR3 is TGTGCCAGCAGCCTGGACAGAAACACTGAAGCTTTCTTT. It is translated as CASSLDRNTEAFF.

This clone was found once. The chain is built from TRBV7-2 and TRBJ1-5, with 11 bases fitting TRBD1. Germline CDR1 is SGHTA and CDR2 is FQGNSA. V shed 1 base and J 0 bases; nucleotides not matched to a gene: 5. This CDR3 contains 18 residues. CDR3: CASSLDGQGAYSNQPQHF. Written as DNA, the CDR3 is TGTGCCAGCAGCTTAGATGGACAGGGGGCTTATAGCAATCAGCCCCAGCATTTT.

The J gene is TRBJ1-4, the V gene TRBV11-2; D is uncertain. This CDR3 has 14 residues. With 7 bases removed from V and 6 bases from J, the gap between germline ends came to 15 bases. CDR1 is SGHAT and CDR2 is FQNNGV in the germline V gene. The CDR3 protein is CASTSPRAYEKLFF. The CDR3 coding sequence is TGTGCCAGCACCTCTCCCAGAGCCTATGAAAAACTGTTTTTT.

About this clone: Distinct nucleotide sequences in the sample also encode this CDR3. The gene calls are TRBV27 and TRBJ1-1; 7 nucleotides match TRBD1. CDR3 length: 14 amino acids. Germline V gives CDR1 MNHEY, CDR2 SMNVEV (reference sequence). With V trimmed by 3 bases and J by 1 base, 2 bases remained unmatched. The CDR3 loop is CASSFRQGNTEAFF. In DNA, the CDR3 is TGTGCCAGCAGTTTCCGACAGGGGAACACTGAAGCTTTCTTT.

The chain is built from TRBV2 and TRBJ1-1; TRBD1 agrees at 8 bases. CDR1 is SNHLY, CDR2 FYNNEI, per germline. Losses at the gene ends were 9 bases for V and 5 bases for J; bases not matched to a gene: 5. CDR3 length: 12 amino acids. CDR3 loop: CASSTGGTEAFF. CDR3 sequence (DNA): TGTGCCAGTTCTACAGGGGGAACTGAAGCTTTCTTT.

The rearrangement joins TRBV4-1 to TRBJ1-6, with D perhaps matching TRBD1 (6 bases). The CDR3 contains 16 residues. Trimming stripped 4 bases from V and 0 bases from J, with 10 bases between. Germline CDR1 and CDR2: MGHRA and YSYEKL. This CDR3 reads CASSLGQTSYNSPLHF. In DNA, the CDR3 is TGCGCCAGCAGCCTCGGACAGACCTCCTATAATTCACCCCTCCACTTT.

The chain is built from TRBV18 and TRBJ1-5; 7 bases match TRBD1. Germline loops: CDR1 KGHSH, CDR2 LQKENI. V shed 2 bases and J 2 bases; nucleotides not matched to a gene: 6. The CDR3 runs to 16 residues. This CDR3 is CASSPRDSGGNQPQHF. Written as DNA, the CDR3 is TGTGCCAGCTCACCAAGGGACAGCGGAGGCAATCAGCCCCAGCATTTT.

This sequence joins TRBV27 and TRBJ1-2; the D gene is possibly TRBD1 (6 bases). The CDR3 runs to 14 residues. In germline, CDR1 is MNHEY, CDR2 SMNVEV (reference sequence). V lost 6 bases and J 0 bases, leaving 11 bases between the germline ends. CDR3 amino acids: CASSPTGTNYGYTF. The CDR3 coding sequence is TGTGCCAGCAGCCCAACAGGGACTAACTATGGCTACACCTTC.

This chain joins TRBV5-1 and TRBJ2-5; 7 bases map to TRBD1. Per the germline V gene, CDR1 is SGHRS and CDR2 is YFSETQ. This CDR3 is 16 amino acids long. V was clipped by 3 bases and J by 1 base; unmatched bases: 9. The CDR3 DNA reads TGCGCCAGCAGCTCGAGACAGGGCAAGACCCAAGAGACCCAGTACTTC. It translates to CASSSRQGKTQETQYF.

The V gene is TRBV20-1, the J gene TRBJ1-6, with 7 bases identical to TRBD1. The V segment lost 3 bases and the J segment 5 bases; nucleotides outside the gene matches: 10. The CDR3 runs 16 residues. Per the germline V gene, CDR1 is DFQATT and CDR2 is SNEGSKA (reference sequence). The CDR3 DNA reads TGCAGTGCTAGTGCCAACGGGGACAGAGATAATTCACCCCTCCACTTT. It translates to CSASANGDRDNSPLHF.

J is TRBJ1-2 and V is TRBV5-1, with a possible D match to TRBD1 (5 bases). The CDR3 is 14 residues long. Between the trimmed V and J ends, which lost 5 bases and 0 bases, there was a span of 11 bases. Per germline, CDR1 SGHRS and CDR2 YFSETQ. The CDR3 DNA reads TGCGCCAGCAGGGAGGGACCCTCTAACTATGGCTACACCTTC. Translation gives CASREGPSNYGYTF.

The V and J genes are TRBV3-1 (or the pseudogene TRBV3-2) and TRBJ2-4; D is undetermined. CDR1 is LGHDT and CDR2 is YNNKEL in the germline V gene (reference sequence). CDR3 size: 13 residues. The V and J ends lost 0 bases and 12 bases respectively, with 12 bases between them. This CDR3 reads CASSQDVQRRQYF. The CDR3 DNA reads TGTGCCAGCAGCCAAGACGTCCAGCGTCGTCAGTACTTC.

The chain has TRBV2 and TRBJ1-2, with TRBD1 matching 8 bases. CDR1 and CDR2 from the germline V gene are SNHLY and FYNNEI. The ends lost 4 bases at V and 5 bases at J; junction bases unmatched: 6. There are 14 residues in the CDR3. In DNA form, the CDR3 reads TGTGCCAGCAGTGCGGAGACAGGGGTTTATGGCTACACCTTC. This translates into CASSAETGVYGYTF.

The gene calls are TRBV5-4 and TRBJ2-5; tentative D call: TRBD1 (6 bases). Germline V gene lookup returns CDR1 SGHNT and CDR2 YYREEE (reference sequence). The CDR3 extends over 13 amino acids. V lost 4 bases, J lost 5 bases, and 12 bases lay in between. This CDR3 reads CASSPTGSETQYF. CDR3 sequence (DNA): TGTGCCAGCAGCCCTACAGGGTCCGAGACCCAGTACTTC.